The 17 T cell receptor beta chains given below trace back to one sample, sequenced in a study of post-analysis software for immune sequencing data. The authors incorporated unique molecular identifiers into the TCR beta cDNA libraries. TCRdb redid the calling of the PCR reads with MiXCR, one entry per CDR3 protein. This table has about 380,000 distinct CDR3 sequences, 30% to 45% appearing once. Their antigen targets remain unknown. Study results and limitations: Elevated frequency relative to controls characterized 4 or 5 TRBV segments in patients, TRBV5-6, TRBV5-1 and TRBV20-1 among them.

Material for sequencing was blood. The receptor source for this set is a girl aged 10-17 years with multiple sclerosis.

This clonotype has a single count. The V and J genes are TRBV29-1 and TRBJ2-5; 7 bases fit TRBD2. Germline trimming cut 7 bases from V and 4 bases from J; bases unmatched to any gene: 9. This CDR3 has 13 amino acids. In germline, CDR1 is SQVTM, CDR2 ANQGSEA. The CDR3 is CSADRGDGETQYF. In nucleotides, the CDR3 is TGCAGCGCTGACCGGGGGGATGGAGAGACCCAGTACTTC.

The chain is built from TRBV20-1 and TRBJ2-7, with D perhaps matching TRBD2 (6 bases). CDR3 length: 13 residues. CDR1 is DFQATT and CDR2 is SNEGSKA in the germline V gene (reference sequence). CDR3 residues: CSAPAGRPYEQYF. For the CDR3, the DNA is TGCAGCGCCCCGGCAGGGAGGCCCTACGAGCAGTACTTC.

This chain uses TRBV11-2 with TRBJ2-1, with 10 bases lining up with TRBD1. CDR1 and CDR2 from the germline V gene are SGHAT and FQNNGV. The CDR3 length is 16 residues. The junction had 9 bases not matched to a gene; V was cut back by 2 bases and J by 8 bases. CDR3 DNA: TGTGCCAGCAGCTTATCTTGGGGACAGGGGAAGGATGAGCAGTTCTTC. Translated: CASSLSWGQGKDEQFF.

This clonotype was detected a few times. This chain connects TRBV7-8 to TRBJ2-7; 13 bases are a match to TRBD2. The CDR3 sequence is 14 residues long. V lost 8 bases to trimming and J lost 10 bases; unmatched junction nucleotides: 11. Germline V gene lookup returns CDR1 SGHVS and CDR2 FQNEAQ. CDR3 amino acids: CASGLAGVRRDQYF. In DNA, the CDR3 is TGTGCCAGCGGACTAGCGGGGGTGAGACGGGACCAGTACTTC.

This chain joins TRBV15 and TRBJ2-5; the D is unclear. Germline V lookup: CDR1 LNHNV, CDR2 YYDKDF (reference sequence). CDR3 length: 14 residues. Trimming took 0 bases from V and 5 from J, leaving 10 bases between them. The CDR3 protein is CATSRDLGKETQYF. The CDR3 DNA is TGTGCCACCAGCAGAGATCTGGGGAAGGAGACCCAGTACTTC.

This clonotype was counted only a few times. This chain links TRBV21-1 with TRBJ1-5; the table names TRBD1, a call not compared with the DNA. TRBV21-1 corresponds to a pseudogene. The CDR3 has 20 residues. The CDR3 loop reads CASSKAGGTGRNGCDQPQHF. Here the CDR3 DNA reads TGTGCCAGCAGCAAAGCCGGGGGGACAGGGAGGAACGGATGCGATCAGCCCCAGCATTTT.

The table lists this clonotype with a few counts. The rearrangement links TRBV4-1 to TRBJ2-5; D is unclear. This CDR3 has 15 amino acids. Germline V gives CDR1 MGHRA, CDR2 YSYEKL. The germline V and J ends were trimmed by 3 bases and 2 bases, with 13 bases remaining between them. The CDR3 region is CASSHGPGSQETQYF. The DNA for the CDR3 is TGCGCCAGCAGCCATGGACCCGGGTCACAAGAGACCCAGTACTTC.

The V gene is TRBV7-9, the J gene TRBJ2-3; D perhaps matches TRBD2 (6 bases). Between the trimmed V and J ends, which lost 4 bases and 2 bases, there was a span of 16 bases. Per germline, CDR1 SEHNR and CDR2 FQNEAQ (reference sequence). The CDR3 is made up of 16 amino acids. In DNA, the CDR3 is TGTGCCAGCAGCTCCCCGGGGCGGGGTTACACAGATACGCAGTATTTT. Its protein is CASSSPGRGYTDTQYF.

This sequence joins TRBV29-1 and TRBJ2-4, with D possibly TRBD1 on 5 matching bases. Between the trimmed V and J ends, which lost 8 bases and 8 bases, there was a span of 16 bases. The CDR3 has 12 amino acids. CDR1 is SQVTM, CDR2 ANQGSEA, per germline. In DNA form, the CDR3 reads TGCAGCTGTGACTTTGGGGCGGACATTCAGTACTTC. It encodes CSCDFGADIQYF.

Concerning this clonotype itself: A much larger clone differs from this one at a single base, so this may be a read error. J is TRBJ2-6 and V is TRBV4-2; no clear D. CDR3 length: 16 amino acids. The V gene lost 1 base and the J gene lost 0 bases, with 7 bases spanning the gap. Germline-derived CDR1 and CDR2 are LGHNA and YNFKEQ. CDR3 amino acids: CASSQVVGSGANVLTF. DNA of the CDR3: TGTGCCAGCAGCCAAGTAGTGGGCTCTGGGGCCAACGTCCTGACTTTC.

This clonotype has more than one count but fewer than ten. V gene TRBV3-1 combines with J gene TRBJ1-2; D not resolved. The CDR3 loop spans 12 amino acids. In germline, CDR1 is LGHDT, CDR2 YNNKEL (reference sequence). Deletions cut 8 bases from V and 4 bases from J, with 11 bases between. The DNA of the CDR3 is TGTGCCAGCTCCTACAAGGCCTATGGCTACACCTTC. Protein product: CASSYKAYGYTF. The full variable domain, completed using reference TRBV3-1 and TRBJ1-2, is DTAVSQTPKYLVTQMGNDKSIKCEQNLGHDTMYWYKQDSKKFLKIMFSYNNKELIINETVPNRFSPKSPDKAHLNLHINSLELGDSAVYFCASSYKAYGYTFGSGTRLTVV.

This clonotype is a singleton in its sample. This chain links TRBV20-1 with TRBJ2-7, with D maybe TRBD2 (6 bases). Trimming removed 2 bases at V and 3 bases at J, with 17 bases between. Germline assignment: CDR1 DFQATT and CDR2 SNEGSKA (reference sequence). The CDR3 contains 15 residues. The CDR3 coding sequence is TGCAGTGCTAGACCTACCTATAGCGGTCTCTACGAGCAGTACTTC. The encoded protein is CSARPTYSGLYEQYF.

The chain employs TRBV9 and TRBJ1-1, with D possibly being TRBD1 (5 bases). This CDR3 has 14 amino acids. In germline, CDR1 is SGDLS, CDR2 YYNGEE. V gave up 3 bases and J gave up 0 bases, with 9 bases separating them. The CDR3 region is CASSGGRMNTEAFF. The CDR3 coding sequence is TGTGCCAGCAGCGGGGGCAGAATGAACACTGAAGCTTTCTTT.

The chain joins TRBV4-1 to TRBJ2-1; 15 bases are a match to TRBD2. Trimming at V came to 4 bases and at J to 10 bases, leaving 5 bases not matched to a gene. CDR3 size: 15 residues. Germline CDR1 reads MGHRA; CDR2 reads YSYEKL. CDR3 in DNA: TGCGCCAGCAGCCCGGGACTAGCGGGGGGCAGGGAGCAGTTCTTC. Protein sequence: CASSPGLAGGREQFF.

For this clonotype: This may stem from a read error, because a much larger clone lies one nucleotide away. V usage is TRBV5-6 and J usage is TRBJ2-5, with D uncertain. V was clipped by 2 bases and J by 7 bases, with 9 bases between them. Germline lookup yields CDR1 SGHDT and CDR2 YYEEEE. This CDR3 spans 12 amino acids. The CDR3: CASSFLEGTQYF. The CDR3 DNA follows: TGTGCCAGCAGCTTCCTGGAAGGGACCCAGTACTTC.

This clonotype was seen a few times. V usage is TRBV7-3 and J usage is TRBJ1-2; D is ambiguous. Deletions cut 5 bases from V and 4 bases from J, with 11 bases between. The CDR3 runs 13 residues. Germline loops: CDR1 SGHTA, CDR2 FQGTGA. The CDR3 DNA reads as TGTGCCAGCAGCCACTCGGCCGGCTATGGCTACACCTTC. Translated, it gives CASSHSAGYGYTF.

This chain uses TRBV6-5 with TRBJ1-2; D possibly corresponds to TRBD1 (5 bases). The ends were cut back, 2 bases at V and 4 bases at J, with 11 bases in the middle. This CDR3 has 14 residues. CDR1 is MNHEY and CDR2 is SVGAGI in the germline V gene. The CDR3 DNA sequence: TGTGCCAGCAGTTACCGAGAGGGACCCTATGGCTACACCTTC. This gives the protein CASSYREGPYGYTF.